This TCR beta chain is from a study of T cell repertoires in cytomegalovirus infection. On the study more broadly: It can be stated that public TCR beta signatures indicated CMV infection as well as a matching HLA type. Overall study findings and caveats: The cumulative frequency of public TCR beta families distinguished individuals who carried CMV together with the relevant HLA. Dominating the ex vivo response were TCR beta clonotypes that were CMV-specific and HLA-C-restricted.

One entry per CDR3 protein, called by TCRdb with MiXCR from the reads. The data show some 800,000 distinct CDR3 sequences, with 30% to 35% seen just once and 9.5% to 15% held by the top ten. This clonotype was seen more than once but under ten times. The antigen is unknown. The ends were cut back, 2 bases at V and 11 bases at J, with 12 bases in the middle. This CDR3 comprises 12 residues. Germline loops: CDR1 SGHVT, CDR2 SQSDAQ. The input for sequencing was cultured CD8+ T cells from PBMCs, taken from culture after CMV antigen stimulation. The chain uses TRBV7-4 and TRBJ1-1, with D possibly TRBD1 on 5 matching bases. The sequence came from a human donor in good health (CMV status not recorded). Some clones in this sample may be carry-over from other donors' samples. The CDR3 loop reads CASSLSTWGAFF. CDR3 in DNA: TGTGCCAGCAGCTTATCTACCTGGGGGGCTTTCTTT.